A single sample is the source of the 32 T cell receptor beta chains below, sequenced in a study of blood T cell repertoires in COVID-19. The table came from immunoSEQ multiplex PCR; TCRdb's copy has only in-frame clones and leaves some out. This sample carries some 130,000 clones, around 88% of them seen once, and the ten largest clones take 9% to 12%. Sample: peripheral blood. These receptors were taken from a man between 50 and 59 years old with acute or convalescent COVID-19.

To note about this clone: Relative to the germline gene, one junction end is altered; a read error may explain this. The chain links TRBV7-7 to TRBJ2-2, with D hard to call. In germline, CDR1 is SSHAT, CDR2 FNYEAQ (reference sequence). This CDR3 spans 13 amino acids. The CDR3 DNA follows: TGTGCTAGCAGCGAGCCGGCGGCCGGGGAGCTGTTTTTT. Translating gives CASSEPAAGELFF.

This clone was detected ten times or more. J is TRBJ2-7 and V is TRBV2, with 8 bases identical to TRBD2. The germline V gene has CDR1 SNHLY and CDR2 FYNNEI. Trimming cost V 6 bases and J 4 bases; bases outside gene matches: 8. The CDR3 contains 14 residues. Here the CDR3 reads CASSLNGLAYEQYF. CDR3 DNA sequence: TGTGCCAGCAGCTTAAATGGACTAGCATACGAGCAGTACTTC.

The rearrangement joins TRBV6-5 to TRBJ1-1; a possible D gene is TRBD1 (5 bases). The CDR3 has 13 amino acids. Per germline, CDR1 MNHEY and CDR2 SVGAGI. The V gene lost 7 bases and the J gene lost 3 bases, with 12 bases spanning the gap. The CDR3 spells CASKQGLDTEAFF. DNA for the CDR3: TGTGCCAGCAAGCAGGGTTTGGACACTGAAGCTTTCTTT.

The chain employs TRBV4-2 and TRBJ1-2; D perhaps matches TRBD1 (6 bases). V shed 1 base and J shed 8 bases, with 17 bases lying between them. Germline lookup yields CDR1 LGHNA and CDR2 YNFKEQ. The CDR3 contains 15 residues. CDR3 sequence: CASSQAGGTRGGYTF. DNA of the CDR3: TGTGCCAGCAGCCAAGCGGGGGGCACAAGAGGCGGCTACACCTTC.

The V and J genes are TRBV3-1 (or the pseudogene TRBV3-2) and TRBJ1-2, with D possibly TRBD1 on 5 matching bases. CDR1 and CDR2 from the germline V gene are LGHDT and YNNKEL (reference sequence). The V gene lost 2 bases and the J gene lost 8 bases, with 15 bases spanning the gap. This CDR3 is built from 14 residues. DNA for the CDR3: TGTGCCAGCAGCCAAAGCGTCGGGGGGTACGGCTACACCTTC. This sequence encodes CASSQSVGGYGYTF.

This rearrangement joins TRBV5-1 to TRBJ2-2; 8 bases match TRBD2. CDR1 SGHRS and CDR2 YFSETQ come from the germline V gene. There are 15 residues in the CDR3. The trim removed 10 bases at V and 4 bases at J, leaving 12 bases unmatched. The DNA of the CDR3 is TGCGCCCGCGCCGGGGGGGGACTCGGCACCGGGGAGCTGTTTTTT. Its translation: CARAGGGLGTGELFF.

The chain links TRBV19 to TRBJ1-4; 9 bases agree with TRBD1. The CDR3 sequence is 16 residues long. The V segment lost 5 bases and the J segment 5 bases; nucleotides outside the gene matches: 9. Per germline, CDR1 LNHDA and CDR2 SQIVND (reference sequence). The CDR3, as DNA: TGTGCCAGTAGTGAGGACAGGGGAGAAGTCAATGAAAAACTGTTTTTT. Its protein product is CASSEDRGEVNEKLFF.

The chain employs TRBV29-1 and TRBJ1-1; the D is unclear. The CDR3 sequence is 12 residues long. Trimming removed 2 bases from V and 7 bases from J, with 11 bases in between. Germline CDR1 SQVTM, CDR2 ANQGSEA. The CDR3 region has the DNA TGCAGCGTTGAACAACGGGAGCTTGAAGCTTTCTTT. Its translation is CSVEQRELEAFF. Combining the CDR3 with reference TRBV29-1 and TRBJ1-1 gives the whole variable domain SAVISQKPSRDICQRGTSLTIQCQVDSQVTMMFWYRQQPGQSLTLIATANQGSEATYESGFVIDKFPISRPNLTFSTLTVSNMSPEDSSIYLCSVEQRELEAFFGQGTRLTVV.

The chain has TRBV5-5 and TRBJ1-2, with D maybe TRBD1 (5 bases). This CDR3 has 15 residues. Per the germline V gene, CDR1 is SGHKS and CDR2 is YYEKEE (reference sequence). V lost 4 bases and J 1 base, leaving 14 bases between the germline ends. CDR3 residues: CASSNTGFFNYGYTF. Here the CDR3 DNA reads TGTGCCAGCAGCAACACAGGTTTTTTTAACTATGGCTACACCTTC.

This chain connects TRBV4-2 to TRBJ1-4; no clear D. V was trimmed by 0 bases and J by 5 bases, leaving 10 bases between them. CDR3 length: 15 residues. The germline V gene encodes CDR1 LGHNA and CDR2 YNFKEQ. The CDR3 region is CASSQDGSPNEKLFF. The DNA of the CDR3 is TGTGCCAGCAGCCAAGATGGGAGCCCCAATGAAAAACTGTTTTTT.

This chain joins TRBV27 and TRBJ2-7; tentative D call: TRBD2 (6 bases). V lost 5 bases, J lost 3 bases, and 11 bases lay in between. The CDR3 spans 13 residues. The germline CDR1 and CDR2 sequences are MNHEY and SMNVEV (reference sequence). The CDR3 loop is CASSLTSGYEQYF. The CDR3 DNA follows: TGTGCCAGCAGTCTGACTAGTGGCTACGAGCAGTACTTC.

In its sample, this clone was seen a few times. This chain links TRBV19 with TRBJ2-7; 8 bases match TRBD2. V lost 8 bases, J lost 3 bases, and 9 bases stayed unmatched. Germline assignment: CDR1 LNHDA and CDR2 SQIVND (reference sequence). The CDR3 length is 14 residues. This chain's CDR3 is CASSPGGGFYEQYF. The CDR3 bases are TGTGCCAGTTCTCCCGGGGGGGGCTTCTACGAGCAGTACTTC.

This clone was counted between two and nine times. This chain joins TRBV6-5 and TRBJ1-4; 9 bases align to TRBD1. CDR3 size: 15 residues. Germline assignment: CDR1 MNHEY and CDR2 SVGAGI. V was pared by 6 bases and J by 8 bases, with 10 bases of the junction left unmatched. CDR3 in DNA: TGTGCCAGCAGAGCCGGGACAGGGTACCGGGAAAAACTGTTTTTT. Translating gives CASRAGTGYREKLFF.

CDR3 DNA: TGCGCCAGCAGCCCAAAACAGGAGAACACTGAAGCTTTCTTT. This translates into CASSPKQENTEAFF. The chain uses TRBV5-1 and TRBJ1-1, with D possibly TRBD1 on 5 matching bases. Per the germline V gene, CDR1 is SGHRS and CDR2 is YFSETQ. The CDR3 runs to 14 residues. V lost 4 bases, J lost 1 base, and 11 bases lay in between.

The rearrangement links TRBV27 to TRBJ1-3, with 8 bases aligning to TRBD1. Trimming took 2 bases from V and 3 from J; bases not matched to a gene: 3. Looked up from germline, CDR1 is MNHEY and CDR2 is SMNVEV (reference sequence). The CDR3 extends over 15 amino acids. The CDR3 DNA reads as TGTGCCAGCAGTTTAGGGGGGACAGGTGGAAACACCATATATTTT. Amino acids: CASSLGGTGGNTIYF.

The rearrangement joins TRBV29-1 to TRBJ1-6; D is perhaps TRBD1 (6 bases). The CDR3 consists of 16 residues. CDR1 and CDR2 (germline): SQVTM, ANQGSEA. The ends were cut back, 0 bases at V and 7 bases at J, with 16 bases in the middle. The CDR3 DNA reads as TGCAGCGTTGAAGATCCCAGGGGAGCTCGAAATTCACCCCTCCACTTT. Its protein product is CSVEDPRGARNSPLHF. The variable domain in full, completed from reference TRBV29-1 and TRBJ1-6, reads SAVISQKPSRDICQRGTSLTIQCQVDSQVTMMFWYRQQPGQSLTLIATANQGSEATYESGFVIDKFPISRPNLTFSTLTVSNMSPEDSSIYLCSVEDPRGARNSPLHFGNGTRLTVT.

This chain connects TRBV5-1 to TRBJ1-5, with 7 bases identical to TRBD1. CDR1 is SGHRS and CDR2 is YFSETQ in the germline V gene. Trimming cost V 7 bases and J 4 bases; bases outside gene matches: 11. This CDR3 is built from 15 residues. The CDR3 nucleotides are TGCGCCAGCTCCTCCGGGACAGACGAAAATCAGCCCCAGCATTTT. It codes for CASSSGTDENQPQHF.

This clone appeared once. The chain couples TRBV10-2 to TRBJ1-1, with 12 nucleotides matching TRBD1. This CDR3 has 15 residues. Germline CDR1 and CDR2: WSHSY and SAAADI. V shed 8 bases and J 1 base; nucleotides not matched to a gene: 5. CDR3 protein: CASGDRGRGNTEAFF. CDR3 bases: TGCGCCAGCGGGGACAGGGGGCGAGGGAACACTGAAGCTTTCTTT.

The chain links TRBV12-3 or TRBV12-4 to TRBJ1-5; D not resolved. CDR3 length: 12 residues. Between the trimmed V and J ends, which lost 5 bases and 9 bases, there was a span of 11 bases. This CDR3 reads CASSLDRGPQHF. DNA of the CDR3: TGTGCCAGCAGTCTCGACCGGGGGCCCCAGCATTTT.

The chain joins TRBV12-2 to TRBJ1-6; the table's TRBD1 call for D was not verified on the DNA. TRBV12-2 is a pseudogene locus. The CDR3 contains 18 residues. The CDR3 region is CASRFCIHRTEAGSPLHF. CDR3 in DNA: TGTGCAAGTCGCTTTTGTATTCACCGGACAGAGGCTGGGTCACCCCTCCACTTT.

V is TRBV7-2 and J is TRBJ2-7, with 14 bases lining up with TRBD2. CDR3 length: 18 amino acids. V lost 6 bases and J lost 3; bases outside the gene matches: 13. CDR1 and CDR2 from the germline V gene are SGHTA and FQGNSA. CDR3 region: CASREGTSGRRHNYEQYF. The CDR3 bases are TGTGCCAGCAGAGAAGGGACTAGCGGGAGAAGGCATAACTACGAGCAGTACTTC.

The chain employs TRBV11-2 and TRBJ2-7, with 11 nucleotides matching TRBD1. J was trimmed by 9 bases and V by 5 bases; bases with no gene match: 6. Germline lookup yields CDR1 SGHAT and CDR2 FQNNGV. The CDR3 spans 13 residues. The CDR3 DNA reads TGTGCCAGCAGCCGTGGGACAGGGGGGTGGCAGTACTTC. This codes for CASSRGTGGWQYF.

This clone was picked up one time. This chain links TRBV9 with TRBJ1-1, with 8 bases fitting TRBD1. The CDR3 is made up of 15 amino acids. The germline gives CDR1 SGDLS, CDR2 YYNGEE. V dropped 2 bases and J dropped 3; count of bases not matched to a gene: 6. CDR3 sequence reads: CASSVDRAADTEAFF. CDR3 DNA sequence: TGTGCCAGCAGCGTGGACAGGGCGGCAGACACTGAAGCTTTCTTT.

The chain carries TRBV19 and TRBJ2-6; D perhaps matches TRBD1 (5 bases). The germline V gene has CDR1 LNHDA and CDR2 SQIVND (reference sequence). V was pared by 1 base and J by 2 bases, with 6 bases between. CDR3 size: 15 residues. This CDR3 reads CASSIGQPGANVLTF. CDR3 bases: TGTGCCAGTAGTATAGGACAGCCTGGGGCCAACGTCCTGACTTTC.

The chain combines TRBV5-4 with TRBJ2-7; D perhaps matches TRBD1 (5 bases). There are 14 residues in the CDR3. V was clipped by 3 bases and J by 2 bases, with 12 bases between them. The germline CDR1 and CDR2 sequences are SGHNT and YYREEE (reference sequence). In nucleotides, the CDR3 is TGTGCCAGCAGCTACGGACAACCCGCCTACGAGCAGTACTTC. This sequence encodes CASSYGQPAYEQYF.

The chain has TRBV27 and TRBJ1-2; the match to TRBD1 covers 11 bases. This CDR3 is built from 19 residues. Germline V gene lookup returns CDR1 MNHEY and CDR2 SMNVEV (reference sequence). V dropped 4 bases and J dropped 5; count of bases not matched to a gene: 18. CDR3 loop: CASSSINPGQGDVWYGYTF. The CDR3 bases are TGTGCCAGCAGTTCAATAAACCCGGGACAGGGGGATGTTTGGTATGGCTACACCTTC.

This chain links TRBV5-1 with TRBJ1-1, with D possibly matching TRBD1 (5 bases). Germline V gene data show CDR1 as SGHRS and CDR2 as YFSETQ. V gave up 0 bases and J gave up 4 bases, with 13 bases separating them. CDR3 length: 15 residues. The DNA for the CDR3 is TGCGCCAGCAGCTTGGTCGGGGGGACCTCCACTGAAGCTTTCTTT. It codes for CASSLVGGTSTEAFF.

The V and J genes are TRBV28 and TRBJ1-1, with unresolved D. This CDR3 has 13 amino acids. Germline V gene data show CDR1 as MDHEN and CDR2 as SYDVKM. The V end was cut by 7 bases, the J end by 1 base, with 10 bases between. CDR3 sequence: CASIPPGNTEAFF. The CDR3 DNA is TGTGCCAGCATCCCTCCGGGGAACACTGAAGCTTTCTTT.

The rearrangement joins TRBV27 to TRBJ2-7; TRBD2 is a possible D gene (6 bases). The CDR3 has 16 residues. The germline V gene has CDR1 MNHEY and CDR2 SMNVEV (reference sequence). Trimming took 1 base from V and 0 from J, leaving 13 bases between them. The CDR3 DNA sequence: TGTGCCAGCAGTTTATTGGCGGGATCGAGCTCCTACGAGCAGTACTTC. It specifies CASSLLAGSSSYEQYF.

This chain links TRBV27 with TRBJ2-2; 7 positions match TRBD2. V was pared by 3 bases and J by 4 bases, with 8 bases of the junction left unmatched. CDR1 and CDR2 from the germline V gene are MNHEY and SMNVEV (reference sequence). The CDR3 extends over 16 amino acids. The CDR3 loop reads CASSFLAGVSTGELFF. CDR3 in DNA: TGTGCCAGCAGTTTTTTGGCGGGAGTTTCCACCGGGGAGCTGTTTTTT.

The chain employs TRBV9 and TRBJ2-2, with TRBD1 matching over 7 bases. The CDR3 runs to 17 residues. Germline CDR1 reads SGDLS; CDR2 reads YYNGEE. Unmatched junction bases numbered 9, after V lost 2 bases and J lost 2 bases. The CDR3 nucleotides read TGTGCCAGCAGCGTGGGACCCGGGACAGCTAACACCGGGGAGCTGTTTTTT. It specifies CASSVGPGTANTGELFF.

This clone was picked up a small number of times. The chain has TRBV18 and TRBJ2-1, with 7 bases matching TRBD1. This CDR3 region has 15 residues. After removal of 3 bases from V and 3 bases from J, the junction contained 5 bases not matched to a gene. Germline assignment: CDR1 KGHSH and CDR2 LQKENI. The CDR3 here is CASSPSQGDYNEQFF. The CDR3 DNA follows: TGTGCCAGCTCACCCTCCCAGGGGGACTACAATGAGCAGTTCTTC.